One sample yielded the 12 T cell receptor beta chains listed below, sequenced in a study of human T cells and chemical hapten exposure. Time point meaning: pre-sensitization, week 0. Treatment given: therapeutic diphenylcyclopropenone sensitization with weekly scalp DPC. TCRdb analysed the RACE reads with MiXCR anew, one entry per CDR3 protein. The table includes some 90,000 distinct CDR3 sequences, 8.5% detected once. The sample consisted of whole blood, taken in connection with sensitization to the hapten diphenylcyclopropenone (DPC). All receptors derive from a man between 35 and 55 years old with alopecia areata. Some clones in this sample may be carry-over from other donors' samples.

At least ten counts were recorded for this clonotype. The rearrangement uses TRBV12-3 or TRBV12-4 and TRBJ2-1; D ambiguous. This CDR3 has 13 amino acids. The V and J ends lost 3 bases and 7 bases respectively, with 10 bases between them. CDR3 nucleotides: TGTGCCAGCAGTTTTGGCGTTTCGAATGAGCAGTTCTTC. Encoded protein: CASSFGVSNEQFF.

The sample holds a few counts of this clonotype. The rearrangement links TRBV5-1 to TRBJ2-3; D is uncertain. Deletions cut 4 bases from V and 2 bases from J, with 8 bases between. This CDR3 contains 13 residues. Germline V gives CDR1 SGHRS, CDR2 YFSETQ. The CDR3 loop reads CASSGALTDTQYF. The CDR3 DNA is TGCGCCAGCAGCGGAGCCCTCACAGATACGCAGTATTTT.

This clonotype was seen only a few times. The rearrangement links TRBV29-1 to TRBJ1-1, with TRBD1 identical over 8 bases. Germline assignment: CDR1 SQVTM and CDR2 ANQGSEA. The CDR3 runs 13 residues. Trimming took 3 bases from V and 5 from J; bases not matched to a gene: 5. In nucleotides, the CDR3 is TGCAGCGTTGAGACAGGGGCTAGGACTGAAGCTTTCTTT. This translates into CSVETGARTEAFF.

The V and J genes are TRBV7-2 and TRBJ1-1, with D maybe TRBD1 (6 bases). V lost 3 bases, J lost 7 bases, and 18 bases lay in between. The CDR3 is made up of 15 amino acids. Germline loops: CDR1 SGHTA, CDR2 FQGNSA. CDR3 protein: CASSLLVRQGSEAFF. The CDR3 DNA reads TGTGCCAGCAGCTTGCTGGTTAGGCAGGGGAGTGAAGCTTTCTTT.

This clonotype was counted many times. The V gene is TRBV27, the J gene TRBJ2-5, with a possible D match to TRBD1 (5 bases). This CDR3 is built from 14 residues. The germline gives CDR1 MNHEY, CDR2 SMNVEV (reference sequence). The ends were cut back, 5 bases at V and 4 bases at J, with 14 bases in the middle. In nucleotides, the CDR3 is TGTGCCAGCAGTCTCAGGGTCGTAGGAGAGACCCAGTACTTC. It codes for CASSLRVVGETQYF.

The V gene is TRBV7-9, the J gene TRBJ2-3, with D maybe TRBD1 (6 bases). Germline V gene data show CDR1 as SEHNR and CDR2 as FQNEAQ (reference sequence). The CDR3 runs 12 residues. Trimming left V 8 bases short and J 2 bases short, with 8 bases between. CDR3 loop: CASGGPTDTQYF. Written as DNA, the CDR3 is TGTGCCAGCGGGGGCCCCACAGATACGCAGTATTTT.

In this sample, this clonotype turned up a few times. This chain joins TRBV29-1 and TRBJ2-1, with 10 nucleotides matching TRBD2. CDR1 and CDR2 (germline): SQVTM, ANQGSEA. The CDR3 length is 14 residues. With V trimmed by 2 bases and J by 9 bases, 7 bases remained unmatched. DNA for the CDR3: TGCAGCGTTGAACGACTAGCGGGTCAGAGTGAGCAGTTCTTC. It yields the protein CSVERLAGQSEQFF.

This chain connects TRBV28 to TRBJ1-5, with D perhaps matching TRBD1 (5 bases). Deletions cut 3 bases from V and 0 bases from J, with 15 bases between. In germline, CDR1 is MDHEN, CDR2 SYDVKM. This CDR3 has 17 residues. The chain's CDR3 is CASSFFQGLYSNQPQHF. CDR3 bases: TGTGCCAGCAGTTTTTTCCAGGGACTTTATAGCAATCAGCCCCAGCATTTT.

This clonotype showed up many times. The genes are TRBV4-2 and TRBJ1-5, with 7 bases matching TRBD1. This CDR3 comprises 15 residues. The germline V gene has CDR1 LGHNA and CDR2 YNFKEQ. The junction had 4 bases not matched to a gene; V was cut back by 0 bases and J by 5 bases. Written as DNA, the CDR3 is TGTGCCAGCAGCCAAGATGGGACAGAGGATCAGCCCCAGCATTTT. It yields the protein CASSQDGTEDQPQHF.

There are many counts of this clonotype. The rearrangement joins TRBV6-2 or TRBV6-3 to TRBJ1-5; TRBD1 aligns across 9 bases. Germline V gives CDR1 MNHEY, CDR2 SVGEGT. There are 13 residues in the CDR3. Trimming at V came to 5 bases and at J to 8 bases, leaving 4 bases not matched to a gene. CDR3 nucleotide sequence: TGTGCCAGCAGTGTGACAGGGGGTGAGCCCCAGCATTTT. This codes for CASSVTGGEPQHF.

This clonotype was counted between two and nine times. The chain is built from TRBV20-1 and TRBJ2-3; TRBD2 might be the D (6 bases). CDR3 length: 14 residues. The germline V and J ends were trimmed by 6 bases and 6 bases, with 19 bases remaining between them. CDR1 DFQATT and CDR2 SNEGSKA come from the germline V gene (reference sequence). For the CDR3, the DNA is TGCAGTGCCTTAGAACGGCGGGGAGGCGATACGCAGTATTTT. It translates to CSALERRGGDTQYF.

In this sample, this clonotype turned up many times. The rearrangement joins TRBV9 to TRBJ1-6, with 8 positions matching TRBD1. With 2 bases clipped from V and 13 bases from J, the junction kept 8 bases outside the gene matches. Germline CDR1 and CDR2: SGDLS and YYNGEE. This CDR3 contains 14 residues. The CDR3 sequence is CASSVGQADRPLHF. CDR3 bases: TGTGCCAGCAGCGTGGGACAGGCAGACAGGCCCCTCCACTTT.